Described below is a single T cell receptor beta chain sequence and its context. These data come from a study of blood T cell repertoires in COVID-19. The CDR3 has 14 residues. Looked up from germline, CDR1 is SGHRS and CDR2 is YFSETQ. The V and J ends lost 2 bases and 6 bases respectively, with 14 bases between them. Some clones are missing from TCRdb's copy, which holds only in-frame ones; the method was immunoSEQ multiplex PCR. This sample has about 320,000 clones, with more than 85% found just once. This receptor was taken from a woman aged 25 to 39 who had been exposed to COVID-19. Sequenced: PBMCs or T cells enriched from blood (not recorded which). The chain couples TRBV5-1 to TRBJ1-1; perhaps TRBD1 as D (5 bases). CDR3 in amino acids: CASSFGGSGPEAFF. In DNA form, the CDR3 reads TGCGCCAGCAGCTTTGGGGGGTCGGGTCCTGAAGCTTTCTTT.